This T cell receptor (beta chain) was observed in a study of cytomegalovirus exposure and HLA in healthy donors. Study information: From donors who were HLA-typed, an early data release held around 85 million unique TCRs.

The PCR ran on 60 Vbeta and 13 Jbeta primers. Profiling relied on immunoSEQ multiplex PCR, and the TCRdb table lists in-frame clones only, not all of them. This sample has roughly 190,000 clones, with 65% to 80% found just once. General study results and limits: Immune exposure data for these donors was limited to CMV serostatus. Because they were indistinguishable, some V segments, including TRBV6-2 and TRBV6-3, were excluded.

Only one count was recorded for this clone. Its specificity is not known. With 6 bases clipped from V and 1 base from J, the junction kept 4 bases outside the gene matches. This CDR3 spans 14 amino acids. Germline V gene lookup returns CDR1 SNHLY and CDR2 FYNNEI. The specimen sequenced was PBMCs. The TCR comes from a woman in her 40s in good health and CMV-seronegative. The gene calls are TRBV2 and TRBJ2-7, with TRBD2 identical over 9 bases. As DNA, the CDR3 is TGTGCCAGCAGCCCACTAGCGGGTTCCTACGAGCAGTACTTC. Protein product: CASSPLAGSYEQYF.